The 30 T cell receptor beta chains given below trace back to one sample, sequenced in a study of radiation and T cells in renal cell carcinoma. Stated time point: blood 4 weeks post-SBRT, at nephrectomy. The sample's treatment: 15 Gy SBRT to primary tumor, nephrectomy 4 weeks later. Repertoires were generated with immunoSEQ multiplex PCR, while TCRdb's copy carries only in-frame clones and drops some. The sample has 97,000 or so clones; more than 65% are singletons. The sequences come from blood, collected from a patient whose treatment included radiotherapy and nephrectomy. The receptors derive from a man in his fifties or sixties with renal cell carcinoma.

As DNA, the CDR3 is TGTGCCAGCAGCTTAGGAGGGGGGCGAAGAACTGAAGCTTTCTTT. Encoded protein: CASSLGGGRRTEAFF. This chain links TRBV7-6 with TRBJ1-1; D is possibly TRBD1 (6 bases). Trimming removed 1 base from V and 5 bases from J, with 14 bases in between. In germline, CDR1 is SGHVS, CDR2 FNYEAQ. The CDR3 has 15 amino acids.

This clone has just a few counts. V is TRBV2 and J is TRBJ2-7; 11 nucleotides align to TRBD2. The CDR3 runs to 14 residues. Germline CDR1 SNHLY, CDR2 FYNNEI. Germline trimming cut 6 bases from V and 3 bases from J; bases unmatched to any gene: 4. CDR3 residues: CASRGTSGNYEQYF. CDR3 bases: TGTGCCAGCAGGGGGACTAGCGGAAACTACGAGCAGTACTTC.

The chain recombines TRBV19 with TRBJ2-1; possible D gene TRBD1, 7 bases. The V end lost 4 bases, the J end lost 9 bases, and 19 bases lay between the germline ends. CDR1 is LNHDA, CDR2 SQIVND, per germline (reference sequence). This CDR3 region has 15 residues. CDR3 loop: CASSTQGRGVSEQFF. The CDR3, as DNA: TGTGCCAGTAGTACTCAGGGCAGGGGGGTTAGTGAGCAGTTCTTC.

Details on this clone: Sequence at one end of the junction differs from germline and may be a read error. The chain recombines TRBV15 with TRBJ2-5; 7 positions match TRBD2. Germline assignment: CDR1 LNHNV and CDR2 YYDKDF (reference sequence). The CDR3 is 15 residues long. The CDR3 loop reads CATSREGGVPYSIDF. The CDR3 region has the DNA TGTGCCACCAGCAGAGAGGGGGGGGTCCCCTACAGCATAGACTTC. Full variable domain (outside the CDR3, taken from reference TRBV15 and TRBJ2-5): DAMVIQNPRYQVTQFGKPVTLSCSQTLNHNVMYWYQQKSSQAPKLLFHYYDKDFNNEADTPDNFQSRRPNTSFCFLDIRSPGLGDTAMYLCATSREGGVPYSIDFGPGTRLLVL.

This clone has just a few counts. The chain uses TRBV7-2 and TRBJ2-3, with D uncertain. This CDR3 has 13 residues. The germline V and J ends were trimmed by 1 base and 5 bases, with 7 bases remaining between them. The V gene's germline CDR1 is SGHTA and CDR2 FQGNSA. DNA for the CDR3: TGTGCCAGCAGCTTAGTGGCGCAAGATACGCAGTATTTT. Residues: CASSLVAQDTQYF.

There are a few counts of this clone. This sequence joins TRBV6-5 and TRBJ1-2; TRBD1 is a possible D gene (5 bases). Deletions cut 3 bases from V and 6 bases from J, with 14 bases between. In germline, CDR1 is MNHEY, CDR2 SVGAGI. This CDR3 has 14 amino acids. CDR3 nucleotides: TGTGCCAGCAGTTATCGCGGGGGGGGAAATGGCTACACCTTC. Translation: CASSYRGGGNGYTF.

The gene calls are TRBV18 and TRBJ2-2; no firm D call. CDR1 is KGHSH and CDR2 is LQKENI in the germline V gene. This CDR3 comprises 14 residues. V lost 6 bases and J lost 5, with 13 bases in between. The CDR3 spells CASSAAVSTGELFF. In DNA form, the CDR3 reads TGTGCCAGCTCGGCAGCCGTGTCAACCGGGGAGCTGTTTTTT.

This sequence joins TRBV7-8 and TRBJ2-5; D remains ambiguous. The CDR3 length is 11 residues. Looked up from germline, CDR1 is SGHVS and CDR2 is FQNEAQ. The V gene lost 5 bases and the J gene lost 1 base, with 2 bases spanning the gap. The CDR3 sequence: CASSLQETQYF. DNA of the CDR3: TGTGCCAGCAGCCTCCAAGAGACCCAGTACTTC.

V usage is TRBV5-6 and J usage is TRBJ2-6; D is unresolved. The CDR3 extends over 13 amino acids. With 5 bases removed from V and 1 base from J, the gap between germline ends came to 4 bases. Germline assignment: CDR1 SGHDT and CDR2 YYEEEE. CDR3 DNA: TGTGCCAGCAGTTATTCTGGGGCCAACGTCCTGACTTTC. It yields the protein CASSYSGANVLTF.

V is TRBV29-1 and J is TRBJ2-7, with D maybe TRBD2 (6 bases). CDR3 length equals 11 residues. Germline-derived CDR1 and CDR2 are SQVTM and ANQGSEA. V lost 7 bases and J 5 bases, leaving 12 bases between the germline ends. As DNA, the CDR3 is TGCAGCGCCTCGAGGGAGGACGAGCAGTACTTC. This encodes CSASREDEQYF.

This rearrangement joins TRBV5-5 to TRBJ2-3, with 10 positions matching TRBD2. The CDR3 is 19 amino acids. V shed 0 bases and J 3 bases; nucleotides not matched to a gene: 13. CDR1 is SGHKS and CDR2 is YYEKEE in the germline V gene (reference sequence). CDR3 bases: TGTGCCAGCAGCTTGGGCGGCCTAGCGGGAGCGTCCGTTACAGATACGCAGTATTTT. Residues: CASSLGGLAGASVTDTQYF.

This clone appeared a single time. The CDR3 DNA reads as TGCAGCGTTGAAGAGGGGTTTCAGGAAAAACTGTTTTTT. The encoded protein is CSVEEGFQEKLFF. This chain joins TRBV29-1 and TRBJ1-4, with no clear D. The germline V gene has CDR1 SQVTM and CDR2 ANQGSEA. V lost 0 bases to trimming and J lost 8 bases, with 10 bases between them. There are 13 residues in the CDR3.

The CDR3 region has the DNA TGCGCCAGCAGGGGGCTAGCGGGCCCCTACGAGCAGTACTTC. It specifies CASRGLAGPYEQYF. J is TRBJ2-7 and V is TRBV10-2, with 8 positions matching TRBD2. V lost 6 bases, J lost 2 bases, and 6 bases stayed unmatched. Germline CDR1 reads WSHSY; CDR2 reads SAAADI. This CDR3 has 14 amino acids.

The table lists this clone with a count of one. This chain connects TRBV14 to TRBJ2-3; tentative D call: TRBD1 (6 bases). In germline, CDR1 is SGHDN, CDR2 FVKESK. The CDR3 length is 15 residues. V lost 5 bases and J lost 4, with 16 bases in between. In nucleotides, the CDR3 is TGTGCCAGCAGCTCTCCCGACAGGCGCGCAGATACGCAGTATTTT. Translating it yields CASSSPDRRADTQYF.

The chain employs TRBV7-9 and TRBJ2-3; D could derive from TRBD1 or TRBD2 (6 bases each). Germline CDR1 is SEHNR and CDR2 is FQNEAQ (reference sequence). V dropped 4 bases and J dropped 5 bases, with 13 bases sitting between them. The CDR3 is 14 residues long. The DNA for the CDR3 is TGTGCCAGCAGCTCTGGGAAGGGGGGAGATACGCAGTATTTT. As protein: CASSSGKGGDTQYF.

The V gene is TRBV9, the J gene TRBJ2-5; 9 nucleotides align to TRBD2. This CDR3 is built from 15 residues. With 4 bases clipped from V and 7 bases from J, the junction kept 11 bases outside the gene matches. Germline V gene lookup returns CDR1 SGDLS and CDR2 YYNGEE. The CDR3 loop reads CASSPGLATVGTQYF. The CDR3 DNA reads TGTGCCAGCAGCCCGGGACTAGCCACGGTCGGGACCCAGTACTTC.

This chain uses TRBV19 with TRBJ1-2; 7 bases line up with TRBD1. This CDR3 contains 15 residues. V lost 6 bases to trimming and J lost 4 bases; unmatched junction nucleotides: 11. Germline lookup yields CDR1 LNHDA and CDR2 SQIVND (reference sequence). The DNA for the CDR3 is TGTGCCAGTAGATTCACAGGGGCCGGGAGCTATGGCTACACCTTC. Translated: CASRFTGAGSYGYTF.

CDR3: CASSIGTRAYEQYF. For the CDR3, the DNA is TGTGCCAGTAGTATAGGGACTAGAGCCTACGAGCAGTACTTC. The chain recombines TRBV19 with TRBJ2-7, with TRBD2 matching 7 bases. This CDR3 is 14 amino acids long. The junction had 2 bases not matched to a gene; V was cut back by 1 base and J by 2 bases. The germline V gene has CDR1 LNHDA and CDR2 SQIVND (reference sequence).

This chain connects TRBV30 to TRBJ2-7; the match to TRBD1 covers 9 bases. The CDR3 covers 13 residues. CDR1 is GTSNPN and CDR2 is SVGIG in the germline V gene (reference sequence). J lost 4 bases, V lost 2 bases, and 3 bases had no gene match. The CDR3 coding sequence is TGTGCCTGGAGTCAGGGACAGGGTTACGAGCAGTACTTC. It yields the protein CAWSQGQGYEQYF.

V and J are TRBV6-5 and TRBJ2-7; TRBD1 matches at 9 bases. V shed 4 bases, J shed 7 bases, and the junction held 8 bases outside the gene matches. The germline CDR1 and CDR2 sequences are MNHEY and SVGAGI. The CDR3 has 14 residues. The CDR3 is CASSSGTGLGEQYF. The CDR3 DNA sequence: TGTGCCAGCAGTTCCGGGACAGGGTTAGGAGAGCAGTACTTC.

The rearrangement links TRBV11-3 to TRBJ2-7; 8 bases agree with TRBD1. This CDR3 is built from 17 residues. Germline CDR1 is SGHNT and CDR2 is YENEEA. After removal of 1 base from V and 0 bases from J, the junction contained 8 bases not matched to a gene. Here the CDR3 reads CASSLGSGQAPSYEQYF. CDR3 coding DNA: TGTGCCAGCAGCTTAGGTTCGGGACAGGCGCCCTCCTACGAGCAGTACTTC.

CDR3 in amino acids: CASRGLAGGYAYEQYF. CDR3 DNA: TGTGCCAGCAGAGGACTAGCGGGAGGGTACGCCTACGAGCAGTACTTC. The V call is TRBV28, the J call TRBJ2-7; 15 bases map to TRBD2. The germline gives CDR1 MDHEN, CDR2 SYDVKM. V shed 6 bases and J 2 bases; nucleotides not matched to a gene: 5. The CDR3 runs to 16 residues. Looking up the rest from reference TRBV28 and TRBJ2-7 gives the full variable domain: DVKVTQSSRYLVKRTGEKVFLECVQDMDHENMFWYRQDPGLGLRLIYFSYDVKMKEKGDIPEGYSVSREKKERFSLILESASTNQTSMYLCASRGLAGGYAYEQYFGPGTRLTVT.

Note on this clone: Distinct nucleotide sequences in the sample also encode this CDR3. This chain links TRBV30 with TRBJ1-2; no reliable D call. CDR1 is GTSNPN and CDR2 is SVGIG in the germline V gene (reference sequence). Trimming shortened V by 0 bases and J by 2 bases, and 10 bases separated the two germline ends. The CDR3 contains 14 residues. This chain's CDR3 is CAWSVLGRNYGYTF. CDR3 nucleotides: TGTGCCTGGAGTGTACTTGGGCGGAACTATGGCTACACCTTC.

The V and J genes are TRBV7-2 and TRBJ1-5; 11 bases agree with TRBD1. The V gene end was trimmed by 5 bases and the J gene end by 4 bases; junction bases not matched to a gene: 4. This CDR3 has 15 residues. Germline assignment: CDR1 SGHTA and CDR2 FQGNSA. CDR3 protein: CASSNRDRGNQPQHF. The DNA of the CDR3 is TGTGCCAGCAGCAACCGGGACAGGGGGAATCAGCCCCAGCATTTT.

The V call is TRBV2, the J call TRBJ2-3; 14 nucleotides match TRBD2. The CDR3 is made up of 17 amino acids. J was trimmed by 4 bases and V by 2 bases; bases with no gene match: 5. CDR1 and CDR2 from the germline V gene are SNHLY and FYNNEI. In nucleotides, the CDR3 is TGTGCCAGCAGTGAACTGACTAGCGGGAGGGAGGCAGATACGCAGTATTTT. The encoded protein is CASSELTSGREADTQYF.

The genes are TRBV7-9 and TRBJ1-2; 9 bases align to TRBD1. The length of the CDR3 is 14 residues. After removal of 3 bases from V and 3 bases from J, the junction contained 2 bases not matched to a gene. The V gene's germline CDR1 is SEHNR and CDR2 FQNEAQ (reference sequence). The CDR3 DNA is TGTGCCAGCAGCTTGGGGACAGGGTACTATGGCTACACCTTC. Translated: CASSLGTGYYGYTF.

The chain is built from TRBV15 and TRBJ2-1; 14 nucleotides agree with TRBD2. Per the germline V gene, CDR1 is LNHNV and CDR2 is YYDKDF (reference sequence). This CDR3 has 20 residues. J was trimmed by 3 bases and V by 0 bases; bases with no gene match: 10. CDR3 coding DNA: TGTGCCACCAGCAGAGATCTGCCCGCAGGGACTAGCGGGAGCTACAATGAGCAGTTCTTC. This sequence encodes CATSRDLPAGTSGSYNEQFF.

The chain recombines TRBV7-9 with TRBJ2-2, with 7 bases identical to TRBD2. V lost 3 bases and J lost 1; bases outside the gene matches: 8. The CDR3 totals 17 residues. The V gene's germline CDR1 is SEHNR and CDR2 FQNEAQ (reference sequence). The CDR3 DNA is TGTGCCAGCAGCTTCTTTAGCGGGCTTCGGAACACCGGGGAGCTGTTTTTT. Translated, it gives CASSFFSGLRNTGELFF.

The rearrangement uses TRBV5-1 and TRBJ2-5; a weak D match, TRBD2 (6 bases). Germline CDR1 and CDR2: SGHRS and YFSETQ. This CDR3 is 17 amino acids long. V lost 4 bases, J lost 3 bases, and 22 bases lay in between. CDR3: CASSPQPPAGSKETQYF. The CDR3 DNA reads TGCGCCAGCAGCCCACAACCTCCAGCGGGTTCAAAAGAGACCCAGTACTTC.

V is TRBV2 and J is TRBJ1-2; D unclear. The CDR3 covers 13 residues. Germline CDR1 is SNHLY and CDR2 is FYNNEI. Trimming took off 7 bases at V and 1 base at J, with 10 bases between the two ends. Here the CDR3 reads CASNQQVNYGYTF. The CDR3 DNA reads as TGTGCCAGCAATCAACAAGTTAACTATGGCTACACCTTC.